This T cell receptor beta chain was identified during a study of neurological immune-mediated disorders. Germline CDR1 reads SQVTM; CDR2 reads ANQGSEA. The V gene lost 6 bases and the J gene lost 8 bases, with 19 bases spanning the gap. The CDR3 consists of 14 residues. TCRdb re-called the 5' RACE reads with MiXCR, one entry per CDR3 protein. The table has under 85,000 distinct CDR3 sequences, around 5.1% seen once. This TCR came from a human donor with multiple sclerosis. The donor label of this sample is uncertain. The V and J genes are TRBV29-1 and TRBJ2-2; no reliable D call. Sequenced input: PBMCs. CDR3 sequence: CSVTGPPGRGELFF. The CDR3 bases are TGCAGCGTCACCGGGCCCCCTGGCAGGGGGGAGCTGTTTTTT.